The 2 T cell receptor beta chains in this list originate from one sample, sequenced in a study of EBV T-cell therapy then PD-1 blockade in nasopharyngeal carcinoma. Clones were sequenced by immunoSEQ multiplex PCR, and TCRdb holds only the in-frame ones, with some missing. The table shows 15,000 to 20,000 clones, with 65% to 85% occurring only once. These TCRs' antigens remain unknown. Regarding treatment: AdE1-LMPpoly-expanded autologous EBV-specific T-cell therapy followed by anti-PD-1 nivolumab. The sample here was CD8+ T cells from blood, taken at day 0 from a patient whose treatment included autologous EBV-specific T cells and nivolumab. The receptors originated from a man aged 40-49 years with nasopharyngeal carcinoma.

The chain links TRBV15 to TRBJ2-2; 7 bases match TRBD1. Germline V gene lookup returns CDR1 LNHNV and CDR2 YYDKDF (reference sequence). This CDR3 has 16 amino acids. V lost 0 bases, J lost 3 bases, and 4 bases stayed unmatched. CDR3 sequence: CATSRDQTGYTGELFF. The CDR3 DNA reads as TGTGCCACCAGCAGAGATCAGACAGGGTACACCGGGGAGCTGTTTTTT.

The chain links TRBV28 to TRBJ1-3; D gene uncertain. Trimming left V 2 bases short and J 6 bases short, with 2 bases between. The CDR3 loop spans 11 amino acids. In germline, CDR1 is MDHEN, CDR2 SYDVKM. CDR3 residues: CASSLPNTIYF. The CDR3 coding sequence is TGTGCCAGCAGTTTACCAAACACCATATATTTT.